The 13 T cell receptor beta chains below all came from one sample that was sequenced in a study of T cells in Graves' hyperthyroidism and ophthalmopathy. Amplified TCR beta CDR3 regions derived from RNA transcripts. The TCR CDR3 first-round RT-PCR relied on the HTBI primer set. TCRdb processed the multiplex PCR reads anew with MiXCR; each CDR3 protein has one entry. Here the sample spans hundreds of thousands of distinct CDR3 sequences, 35% to 40% being singletons. What was sequenced was blood. The receptors come from a man aged 18 to 30 with Graves' hyperthyroidism.

This clonotype has at least ten counts. CDR3 protein: CASRPTSVTGELFF. The CDR3 DNA reads TGTGCCAGCAGGCCAACTAGCGTCACCGGGGAGCTGTTTTTT. The chain joins TRBV7-2 to TRBJ2-2; 7 positions match TRBD2. V shed 6 bases and J 4 bases; nucleotides not matched to a gene: 5. Germline V gene lookup returns CDR1 SGHTA and CDR2 FQGNSA. The CDR3 covers 14 residues.

This clonotype has just a few counts. This chain links TRBV5-6 with TRBJ2-5; 12 bases fit TRBD2. The CDR3 totals 15 residues. Germline values: CDR1 SGHDT, CDR2 YYEEEE. J lost 2 bases, V lost 4 bases, and 3 bases had no gene match. The CDR3 is CASSRGLAGQETQYF. The CDR3 DNA follows: TGTGCCAGCAGCCGTGGACTAGCGGGACAAGAGACCCAGTACTTC. Filled out from reference TRBV5-6 and TRBJ2-5, the complete variable domain reads DAGVTQSPTHLIKTRGQQVTLRCSPKSGHDTVSWYQQALGQGPQFIFQYYEEEERQRGNFPDRFSGHQFPNYSSELNVNALLLGDSALYLCASSRGLAGQETQYFGPGTRLLVL.

Notes on this clonotype: The germline gene is not matched at one end of the junction; a read error may be the cause. This rearrangement joins TRBV28 to TRBJ1-6; 7 bases are a match to TRBD1. The germline gives CDR1 MDHEN, CDR2 SYDVKM. The CDR3 loop spans 16 amino acids. CDR3 amino acids: CASSSFTGVYNSPIHF. Here the CDR3 DNA reads TGTGCCAGCAGTTCATTCACAGGGGTTTATAATTCACCCATCCACTTT.

This clonotype was observed at least ten times. The V and J genes are TRBV11-3 and TRBJ1-2; TRBD1 might be the D (5 bases). This CDR3 has 13 residues. The V gene lost 3 bases and the J gene lost 6 bases, with 11 bases spanning the gap. Per germline, CDR1 SGHNT and CDR2 YENEEA. The CDR3 coding sequence is TGTGCCAGCAGCTTCTCGGGGCGGGATGGCTACACCTTC. Translating it yields CASSFSGRDGYTF.

This clonotype is a singleton in its sample. V usage is TRBV13 and J usage is TRBJ1-1; perhaps TRBD1 as D (6 bases). V was pared by 5 bases and J by 4 bases, with 14 bases between. Germline CDR1 reads PRHDT; CDR2 reads FYEKMQ (reference sequence). This CDR3 region has 14 residues. The CDR3 loop reads CASSGPGGPTEAFF. The CDR3 coding sequence is TGTGCCAGCAGCGGTCCCGGGGGGCCCACTGAAGCTTTCTTT. The complete variable domain, with remaining parts taken from reference TRBV13 and TRBJ1-1, reads AAGVIQSPRHLIKEKRETATLKCYPIPRHDTVYWYQQGPGQDPQFLISFYEKMQSDKGSIPDRFSAQQFSDYHSELNMSSLELGDSALYFCASSGPGGPTEAFFGQGTRLTVV.

The V and J genes are TRBV2 and TRBJ2-5; D uncertain. The germline V gene encodes CDR1 SNHLY and CDR2 FYNNEI. The CDR3 runs 17 residues. V was trimmed by 8 bases and J by 2 bases, leaving 24 bases between them. The CDR3 DNA reads TGTGCCAGCGAGGAACAGATGCAAAGGGCCGCTCAAGAGACCCAGTACTTC. Translated: CASEEQMQRAAQETQYF. Complete variable domain (other parts from reference TRBV2 and TRBJ2-5): EPEVTQTPSHQVTQMGQEVILRCVPISNHLYFYWYRQILGQKVEFLVSFYNNEISEKSEIFDDQFSVERPDGSNFTLKIRSTKLEDSAMYFCASEEQMQRAAQETQYFGPGTRLLVL.

This sequence joins TRBV2 and TRBJ1-4; a weak D match, TRBD1 (6 bases). CDR3 length: 14 residues. Germline V gene sequence: CDR1 SNHLY, CDR2 FYNNEI. V lost 8 bases, J lost 5 bases, and 15 bases lay in between. CDR3 DNA: TGTGCCAGCTCAGCAGCCGGGACAAATGAAAAACTGTTTTTT. Protein: CASSAAGTNEKLFF. Supplemented by reference TRBV2 and TRBJ1-4, the full variable domain reads EPEVTQTPSHQVTQMGQEVILRCVPISNHLYFYWYRQILGQKVEFLVSFYNNEISEKSEIFDDQFSVERPDGSNFTLKIRSTKLEDSAMYFCASSAAGTNEKLFFGSGTQLSVL.

This clonotype was observed a few times. The chain uses TRBV7-9 and TRBJ1-1; D ambiguous. Germline lookup yields CDR1 SEHNR and CDR2 FQNEAQ (reference sequence). V shed 7 bases and J shed 4 bases, with 16 bases lying between them. CDR3 size: 14 residues. The CDR3 nucleotides are TGTGCCAGCACACGAACTAGGCGAAGCACTGAAGCTTTCTTT. Its translation is CASTRTRRSTEAFF.

This clonotype was detected only once. V is TRBV20-1 and J is TRBJ1-1; D is perhaps TRBD1 (6 bases). This CDR3 comprises 14 residues. CDR1 and CDR2 (germline): DFQATT, SNEGSKA (reference sequence). Trimming stripped 6 bases from V and 2 bases from J, with 16 bases between. The CDR3 sequence is CSAATLDRNTEAFF. Written as DNA, the CDR3 is TGCAGTGCGGCCACTCTGGACAGAAACACTGAAGCTTTCTTT.

J is TRBJ2-7 and V is TRBV20-1, with a weak D call TRBD1 (5 bases). Germline lookup yields CDR1 DFQATT and CDR2 SNEGSKA (reference sequence). The CDR3 extends over 13 amino acids. The ends were cut back, 2 bases at V and 2 bases at J, with 10 bases in the middle. The CDR3 is CSARMGQPYEQYF. In DNA, the CDR3 is TGCAGTGCTAGAATGGGGCAGCCCTACGAGCAGTACTTC.

V is TRBV11-2 and J is TRBJ2-7; perhaps TRBD2 as D (6 bases). The CDR3 totals 14 residues. With 5 bases removed from V and 3 bases from J, the gap between germline ends came to 14 bases. Germline V gives CDR1 SGHAT, CDR2 FQNNGV. This CDR3 is CASSALGEVYEQYF. CDR3 sequence (DNA): TGTGCCAGCAGCGCCCTGGGGGAGGTCTACGAGCAGTACTTC.

This clonotype has only one observation. One base away lies a much larger clone, so this may be a sequencing read error. This chain links TRBV5-6 with TRBJ2-2; D is possibly TRBD2 (6 bases). The V gene's germline CDR1 is SGHDT and CDR2 YYEEEE. The CDR3 contains 13 residues. V lost 4 bases, J lost 3 bases, and 7 bases lay in between. Here the CDR3 reads CASSRDYTGELFF. CDR3 nucleotides: TGTGCCAGCAGCCGGGACTACACCGGGGAGCTGTTTTTT.

The CDR3 region has the DNA TGTGCCAGCAGCACACTAACAGGGGATAATTCACCCCTCCACTTT. This sequence encodes CASSTLTGDNSPLHF. The chain carries TRBV25-1 and TRBJ1-6; 7 bases line up with TRBD1. The J segment lost 5 bases and the V segment lost 6 bases, leaving 7 bases of the junction unmatched. CDR3 size: 15 residues. Germline CDR1 is MGHDK and CDR2 is SYGVNS.